The entry below gives a single T cell receptor (beta chain) sequence along with its context. The antigen is not known. Germline V gene data show CDR1 as SGDLS and CDR2 as YYNGEE. Trimming took off 4 bases at V and 6 bases at J, with 11 bases between the two ends. CDR3 length equals 13 residues. Naive CD8 populations comprised CD45RO-negative cells positively selected for CCR7, excluding terminally differentiated effector memory CD45RA+ cells. Roughly 200 ng DNA, around 30,000 T cell genomes, went into each sorted-subset replicate PCR. Profiled with immunoSEQ multiplex PCR; TCRdb holds only in-frame clones, not every one. The repertoire holds millions of clones, with approximately 94% as singletons. The sample belongs to a study of shared clonotypes between healthy human individuals. Across the whole study: The study used three CD4 naive, three CD4 memory, two CD8 naive and one CD8 memory plate per donor.

Study-level findings and limits: Larger estimated richness was generally seen in naive subsets than in memory subsets. The generation probabilities recorded for non-shared clonotypes fell below those of clonotypes shared by all four donors.

The receptor was derived from a man in his late teens or twenties in good health. The gene calls are TRBV9 and TRBJ2-1; the D is unclear. Specimen: naive CD8+ T cells sorted from blood. CDR3 in amino acids: CASSHPASNEQFF. Here the CDR3 DNA reads TGTGCCAGCAGCCACCCTGCATCCAATGAGCAGTTCTTC.